The clone carrying this T cell receptor beta chain showed up just once. Its antigen is unknown. CDR3 size: 16 residues. Germline lookup yields CDR1 MNHEY and CDR2 SMNVEV (reference sequence). V lost 6 bases to trimming and J lost 3 bases; unmatched junction nucleotides: 6. The data belong to a study of cytomegalovirus exposure and HLA in healthy donors. Study-wide points: Altogether, some 170 TCR beta chains were recorded as cytomegalovirus-associated. In the 120 or so validation repertoires, around 95% of cluster scores exceeded 0, per a later analysis.

Separate from the approximately 600-subject first cohort was the roughly 130-subject validation cohort, to which the donors belonged. Produced via immunoSEQ multiplex PCR; TCRdb's table is partial and in-frame only. The repertoire holds some 160,000 clones, with around nine tenths as singletons. Specimen: PBMCs. This chain joins TRBV27 and TRBJ2-3; TRBD2 agrees at 13 bases. This receptor was identified in a man aged 18 to 29 in good health and CMV-seronegative. In DNA, the CDR3 is TGTGCCAGCAGCTCGATGACTAGCGGGAGGACAGATACGCAGTATTTT. Protein: CASSSMTSGRTDTQYF.